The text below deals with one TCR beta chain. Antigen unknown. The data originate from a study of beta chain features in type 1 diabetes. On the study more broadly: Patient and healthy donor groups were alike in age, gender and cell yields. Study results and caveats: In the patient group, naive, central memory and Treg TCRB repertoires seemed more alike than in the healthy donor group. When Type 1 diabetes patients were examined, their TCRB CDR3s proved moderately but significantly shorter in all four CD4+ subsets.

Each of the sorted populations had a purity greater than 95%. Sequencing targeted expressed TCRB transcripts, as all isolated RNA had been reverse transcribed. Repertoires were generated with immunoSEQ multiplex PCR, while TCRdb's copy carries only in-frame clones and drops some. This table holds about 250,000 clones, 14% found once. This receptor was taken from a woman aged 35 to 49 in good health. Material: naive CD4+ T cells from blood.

The CDR3 nucleotides read TGCGCCAGCAGCTCCGGGGGGGGAATTGAAGCTTTCTTT. It is translated as CASSSGGGIEAFF. V gene TRBV5-1 combines with J gene TRBJ1-1, with D tentatively TRBD1 (5 bases). Per the germline V gene, CDR1 is SGHRS and CDR2 is YFSETQ. Trimming took 3 bases from V and 7 from J, leaving 13 bases between them. CDR3 length equals 13 residues.